This T cell receptor (beta chain) was sequenced for a study of blood T cell repertoires in COVID-19. This clone was detected only once. In the authors' workflow: Amplification of reference gene primers provided the estimated nucleated cell counts. Assay used: immunoSEQ multiplex PCR; TCRdb lists only in-frame clones, some missing. Clone size and V and J calls were adopted from that table, with D and trimming inferred from the DNA. The table records fewer than 250,000 clones, about nine tenths of them present only once. The CDR3 length is 15 residues. V lost 3 bases to trimming and J lost 7 bases, with 13 bases between them. The germline CDR1 and CDR2 sequences are MDHEN and SYDVKM. Clinical history reported by participants formed the basis on which cohorts were assigned.

The receptor comes from a man aged 30-40 years in a cohort exposed to, infected with or recovered from COVID-19 (not recorded which). This sequence joins TRBV28 and TRBJ1-6, with D possibly matching TRBD1 (6 bases). Sequencing used PBMCs or T cells enriched from blood (not recorded which). CDR3 coding DNA: TGTGCCAGCAGTTTTGACAGGACAACGAATTCACCCCTCCACTTT. This encodes CASSFDRTTNSPLHF.